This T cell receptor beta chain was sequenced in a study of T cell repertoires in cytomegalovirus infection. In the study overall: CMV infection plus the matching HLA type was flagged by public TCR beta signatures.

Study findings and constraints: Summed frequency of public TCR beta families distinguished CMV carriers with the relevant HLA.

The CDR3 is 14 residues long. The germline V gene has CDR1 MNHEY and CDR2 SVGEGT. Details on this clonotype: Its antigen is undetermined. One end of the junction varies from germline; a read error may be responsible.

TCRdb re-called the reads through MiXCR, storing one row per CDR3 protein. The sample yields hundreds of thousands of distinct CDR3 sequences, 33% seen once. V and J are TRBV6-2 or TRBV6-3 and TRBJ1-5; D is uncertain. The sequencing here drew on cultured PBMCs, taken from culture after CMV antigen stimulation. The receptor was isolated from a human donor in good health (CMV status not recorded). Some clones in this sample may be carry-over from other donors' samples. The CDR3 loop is CASSVDGGNQHQHF. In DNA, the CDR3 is TGTGCCAGCAGTGTGGACGGAGGCAATCAGCACCAGCATTTT.